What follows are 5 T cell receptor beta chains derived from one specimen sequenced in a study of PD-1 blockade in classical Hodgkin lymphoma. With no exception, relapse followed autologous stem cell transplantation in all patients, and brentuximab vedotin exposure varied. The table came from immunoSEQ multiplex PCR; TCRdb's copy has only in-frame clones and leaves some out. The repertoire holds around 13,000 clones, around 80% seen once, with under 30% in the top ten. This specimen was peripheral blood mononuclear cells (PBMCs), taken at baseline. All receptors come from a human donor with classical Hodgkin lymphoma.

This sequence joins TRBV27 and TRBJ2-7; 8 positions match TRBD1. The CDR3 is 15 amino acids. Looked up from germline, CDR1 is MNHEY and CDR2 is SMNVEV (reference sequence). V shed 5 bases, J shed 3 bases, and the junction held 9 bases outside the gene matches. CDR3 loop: CASSIRDRSLYEQYF. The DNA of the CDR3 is TGTGCCAGCAGTATCCGGGACAGGAGTCTCTACGAGCAGTACTTC.

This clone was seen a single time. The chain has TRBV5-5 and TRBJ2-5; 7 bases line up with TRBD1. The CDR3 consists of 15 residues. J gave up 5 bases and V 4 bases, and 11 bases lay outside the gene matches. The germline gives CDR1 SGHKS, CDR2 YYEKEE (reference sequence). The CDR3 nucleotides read TGTGCCAGCAGCATCACCGGGACAGTCTGGGAGACCCAGTACTTC. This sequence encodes CASSITGTVWETQYF.

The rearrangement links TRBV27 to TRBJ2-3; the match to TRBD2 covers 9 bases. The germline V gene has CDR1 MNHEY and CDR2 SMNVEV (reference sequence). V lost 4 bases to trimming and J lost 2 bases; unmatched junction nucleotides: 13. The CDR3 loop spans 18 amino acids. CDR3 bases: TGTGCCAGCAGTTCCGTCGATGAGCGGGAGGAAAACACAGATACGCAGTATTTT. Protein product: CASSSVDEREENTDTQYF.

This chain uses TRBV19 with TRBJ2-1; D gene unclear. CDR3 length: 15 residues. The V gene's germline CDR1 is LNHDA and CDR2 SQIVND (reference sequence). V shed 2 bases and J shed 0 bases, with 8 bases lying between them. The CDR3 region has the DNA TGTGCCAGTAGTATAAGCCAAATCTCCTACAATGAGCAGTTCTTC. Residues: CASSISQISYNEQFF.

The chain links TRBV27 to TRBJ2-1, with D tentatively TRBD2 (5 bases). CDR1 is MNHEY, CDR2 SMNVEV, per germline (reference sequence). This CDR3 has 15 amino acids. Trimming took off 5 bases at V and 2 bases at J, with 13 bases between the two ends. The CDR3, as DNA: TGTGCCAGCAGTCACAGCGGTCCAGCCTACAATGAGCAGTTCTTC. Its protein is CASSHSGPAYNEQFF.